The 20 T cell receptor beta chains in this list originate from one sample, sequenced in a study of glioma-infiltrating T cells after dendritic cell vaccination. Time point: after dendritic cell vaccination, including at tumor progression/relapse. Libraries were prepared by immunoSEQ multiplex PCR; TCRdb keeps only in-frame clonotypes and omits some of them. The sample records around 100,000 clones, over 80% being singletons. This specimen was blood, taken after dendritic cell vaccination. These receptors came from a human donor with glioblastoma.

The chain couples TRBV30 to TRBJ2-3; 8 nucleotides match TRBD2. Germline-derived CDR1 and CDR2 are GTSNPN and SVGIG (reference sequence). The CDR3 length is 16 residues. With V trimmed by 0 bases and J by 2 bases, 7 bases remained unmatched. The CDR3 bases are TGTGCCTGGAGTGTACTAACTAGCGGATACACAGATACGCAGTATTTT. Translating it yields CAWSVLTSGYTDTQYF.

About this clone itself: The CDR3 carries no conserved terminal phenylalanine or tryptophan, so it likely arises from a read error. The V and J genes are TRBV5-8 and TRBJ1-6; 7 bases agree with TRBD1. The CDR3 is 14 amino acids. Germline assignment: CDR1 SGHTS and CDR2 YDEGEE. V was pared by 4 bases and J by 4 bases, with 2 bases of the junction left unmatched. The CDR3 sequence: CASSPGQYNSPLHL. Written as DNA, the CDR3 is TGTGCCAGCAGCCCGGGACAGTATAATTCACCCCTCCACCTT.

CDR3 residues: CASSQGYRTGDNSPLHF. CDR3 bases: TGCGCCAGCAGCCAAGGTTATCGGACAGGAGATAATTCACCCCTCCACTTT. This chain links TRBV4-1 with TRBJ1-6; 7 bases are a match to TRBD1. V was pared by 1 base and J by 5 bases, with 8 bases of the junction left unmatched. CDR3 length: 17 amino acids. CDR1 is MGHRA and CDR2 is YSYEKL in the germline V gene.

V and J are TRBV5-8 and TRBJ2-2; 11 nucleotides line up with TRBD2. Germline trimming cut 2 bases from V and 3 bases from J; bases unmatched to any gene: 6. Germline V gene data show CDR1 as SGHTS and CDR2 as YDEGEE. The CDR3 has 17 amino acids. The CDR3 DNA reads as TGTGCCAGCAGCTTTCCGACTAGCGGGGTAGACACCGGGGAGCTGTTTTTT. It encodes CASSFPTSGVDTGELFF.

The chain recombines TRBV6-4 with TRBJ2-6; D might be TRBD1 (5 bases). Deletions cut 4 bases from V and 2 bases from J, with 6 bases between. CDR3 length: 14 residues. Germline CDR1 MRHNA, CDR2 SNTAGT. The CDR3 sequence: CASSGGAGANVLTF. The CDR3 bases are TGTGCCAGCAGTGGGGGCGCTGGGGCCAACGTCCTGACTTTC.

CDR3 amino acids: CASSQSGYSSETQYF. In DNA, the CDR3 is TGCGCCAGCAGCCAATCTGGTTACAGCTCGGAGACCCAGTACTTC. The V call is TRBV4-1, the J call TRBJ2-5; D unclear. Deletions cut 2 bases from V and 5 bases from J, with 15 bases between. There are 15 residues in the CDR3. The germline gives CDR1 MGHRA, CDR2 YSYEKL.

The gene calls are TRBV2 and TRBJ2-5; TRBD2 matches at 10 bases. V trimming: 6 bases; J trimming: 2 bases; junction bases outside the gene matches: 3. The CDR3 loop spans 14 amino acids. Germline CDR1 SNHLY, CDR2 FYNNEI. CDR3 DNA sequence: TGTGCCAGCAGACTAGCGGGGTTTCAAGAGACCCAGTACTTC. This sequence encodes CASRLAGFQETQYF.

The chain uses TRBV6-6 and TRBJ2-2; D may be TRBD2 (5 bases). Trimming cost V 2 bases and J 8 bases, with 12 bases left between them. This CDR3 has 14 amino acids. Germline loops: CDR1 MNHNY, CDR2 SVGAGI (reference sequence). The CDR3 DNA follows: TGTGCCAGCAGTTACCGGGATCAGAATGGGGAGCTGTTTTTT. Translating it yields CASSYRDQNGELFF.

The genes are TRBV29-1 and TRBJ1-3; 8 nucleotides match TRBD1. Germline CDR1 reads SQVTM; CDR2 reads ANQGSEA. The CDR3 contains 13 residues. V shed 1 base and J 6 bases; nucleotides not matched to a gene: 2. The CDR3 nucleotides read TGCAGCGTTGAAGGGGACAGGCAAAACACCATATATTTT. Translating it yields CSVEGDRQNTIYF.

The chain uses TRBV6-5 and TRBJ2-2; D not certain. The CDR3 spans 13 residues. Germline lookup yields CDR1 MNHEY and CDR2 SVGAGI. Trimming stripped 4 bases from V and 4 bases from J, with 7 bases between. The CDR3 spells CASSSGPTGELFF. The CDR3 region has the DNA TGTGCCAGCAGTTCTGGCCCCACCGGGGAGCTGTTTTTT.

The chain combines TRBV15 with TRBJ1-1; D ambiguous. The CDR3 covers 14 residues. The germline V gene has CDR1 LNHNV and CDR2 YYDKDF (reference sequence). Trimming shortened V by 0 bases and J by 6 bases, and 11 bases separated the two germline ends. In DNA form, the CDR3 reads TGTGCCACCAGCAGAGATCGGACTTCCCCTGAAGCTTTCTTT. Translated: CATSRDRTSPEAFF.

This clone was seen a single time. The chain has TRBV5-6 and TRBJ2-5, with 11 bases that match TRBD2. Trimming cost V 4 bases and J 2 bases; bases outside gene matches: 4. The CDR3 sequence is 15 residues long. Germline lookup yields CDR1 SGHDT and CDR2 YYEEEE. The CDR3 bases are TGTGCCAGCAGCGTGGGACTAGCGGATCAAGAGACCCAGTACTTC. It encodes CASSVGLADQETQYF.

The chain recombines TRBV5-6 with TRBJ1-2; D uncertain. CDR1 SGHDT and CDR2 YYEEEE come from the germline V gene. Trimming took off 0 bases at V and 6 bases at J, with 9 bases between the two ends. This CDR3 comprises 13 residues. The CDR3 nucleotides are TGTGCCAGCAGCTTGGTGTCAGAAGATGGCTACACCTTC. This sequence encodes CASSLVSEDGYTF.

The chain recombines TRBV6-1 with TRBJ1-1; D is unclear. CDR1 is MNHNS, CDR2 SASEGT, per germline. V lost 4 bases and J lost 5, with 8 bases in between. The CDR3 loop spans 12 amino acids. CDR3 coding DNA: TGTGCCAGCAGTGCTCGCGGGACTGAAGCTTTCTTT. Protein: CASSARGTEAFF.

The chain is built from TRBV19 and TRBJ1-6; D gene uncertain. This CDR3 contains 14 residues. The germline gives CDR1 LNHDA, CDR2 SQIVND (reference sequence). The V end was cut by 6 bases, the J end by 5 bases, with 11 bases between. The CDR3 loop is CASRPLQDNSPLHF. Written as DNA, the CDR3 is TGTGCCAGTAGACCGCTTCAGGATAATTCACCCCTCCACTTT.

The chain uses TRBV10-1 and TRBJ2-3, with D perhaps matching TRBD1 (6 bases). V lost 6 bases and J 5 bases, leaving 15 bases between the germline ends. The CDR3 length is 14 residues. Germline V gene data show CDR1 as WNHNN and CDR2 as SYGVQD (reference sequence). The chain's CDR3 is CASSYLQGLDTQYF. CDR3 DNA: TGCGCCAGCAGCTACCTACAGGGTCTAGATACGCAGTATTTT.

V is TRBV2 and J is TRBJ2-3, with TRBD2 matching over 7 bases. The CDR3 spans 17 residues. Germline-derived CDR1 and CDR2 are SNHLY and FYNNEI. J lost 1 base, V lost 0 bases, and 7 bases had no gene match. CDR3 sequence reads: CASSEAGGTWGTDTQYF. CDR3 in DNA: TGTGCCAGCAGTGAAGCGGGGGGGACCTGGGGCACAGATACGCAGTATTTT.

This clone was observed a single time. J is TRBJ1-4 and V is TRBV4-3; possibly TRBD1 for D (5 bases). From germline, CDR1 is LGHNA and CDR2 YSLEER. The CDR3 has 15 residues. V lost 1 base and J 8 bases, leaving 14 bases between the germline ends. CDR3 bases: TGCGCCAGCAGCCAAGGGGGGGAGAGTTTCGAAAAACTGTTTTTT. The encoded protein is CASSQGGESFEKLFF.

The chain recombines TRBV30 with TRBJ1-1, with 9 bases aligning to TRBD1. The CDR3 sequence is 14 residues long. The germline V gene has CDR1 GTSNPN and CDR2 SVGIG (reference sequence). The V gene end was trimmed by 2 bases and the J gene end by 3 bases; junction bases not matched to a gene: 4. The CDR3 region is CAWSIDRGYTEAFF. As DNA, the CDR3 is TGTGCCTGGAGTATAGACAGGGGGTACACTGAAGCTTTCTTT.

This rearrangement joins TRBV15 to TRBJ2-1, with TRBD2 matching 9 bases. The junction had 8 bases not matched to a gene; V was cut back by 0 bases and J by 8 bases. CDR3 size: 16 residues. Germline CDR1 and CDR2: LNHNV and YYDKDF (reference sequence). CDR3 DNA: TGTGCCACCAGCAGAGAAGTGGTTAGCGGGGGCGATGAGCAGTTCTTC. Its translation is CATSREVVSGGDEQFF. Full variable domain (rest looked up from reference TRBV15 and TRBJ2-1): DAMVIQNPRYQVTQFGKPVTLSCSQTLNHNVMYWYQQKSSQAPKLLFHYYDKDFNNEADTPDNFQSRRPNTSFCFLDIRSPGLGDTAMYLCATSREVVSGGDEQFFGPGTRLTVL.